A selection of T cell receptor beta chains follows, all from one sample in a study of blood T cells in healthy people across ages. A single record per CDR3 protein comes from TCRdb applying MiXCR to the 5' RACE reads. The data show around 1.7 million distinct CDR3 sequences, 28% seen once. Source material: blood. The receptors shown here come from a woman in her twenties or thirties in good health. CDR3s include the opening cysteine and the closing phenylalanine or tryptophan.

j_call | v_call | cdr3_aa
TRBJ2-1 | TRBV19 | CASSISRAGFYNEQFF
TRBJ2-1 | TRBV9 | CASSVVSLVEGGEQFF
TRBJ1-2 | TRBV18 | CASSPSRTGLTRDYGYTF
TRBJ1-2 | TRBV15 | CATSITRVVTDGYTF
TRBJ1-1 | TRBV29-1 | CSADGENTEAFF
TRBJ1-1 | TRBV7-6 | CASSEQQGGPLGTEAFF
TRBJ2-4 | TRBV5-1 | CASSLRPGQGNVLGYF
TRBJ1-3 | TRBV9 | CASLLRQLTGNTIYF
TRBJ2-3 | TRBV7-2 | CASSLGLAGGADTQYF
TRBJ1-2 | TRBV7-9 | CASSPTSVALHYGYTF
TRBJ2-7 | TRBV12-3/TRBV12-4 | CASRKGGRATYEQYF
TRBJ2-7 | TRBV5-1 | CASSTSGVSYEQYF
TRBJ2-7 | TRBV7-2 | CASSEREGHYEQYF
TRBJ2-7 | TRBV12-3/TRBV12-4 | CASSLGGQASYEQYF
TRBJ1-2 | TRBV29-1 | CSVYGLSYTF